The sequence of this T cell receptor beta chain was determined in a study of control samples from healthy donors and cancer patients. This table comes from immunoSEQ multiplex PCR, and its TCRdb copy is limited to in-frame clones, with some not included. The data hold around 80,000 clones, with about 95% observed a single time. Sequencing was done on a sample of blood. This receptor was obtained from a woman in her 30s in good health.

For the CDR3, the DNA is TGTGCCAGCAGTGAACCGGGGAGGATCGGAACAGATACGCAGTATTTT. Encoded protein: CASSEPGRIGTDTQYF. J is TRBJ2-3 and V is TRBV25-1; D possibly corresponds to TRBD2 (6 bases). The CDR3 sequence is 16 residues long. Germline loops: CDR1 MGHDK, CDR2 SYGVNS. V shed 2 bases and J shed 3 bases, with 15 bases lying between them.